This T cell receptor beta chain was identified during a study of post-analysis software for immune sequencing data. The wider study: Recorded subtypes: relapsing-remitting, secondary progressive, progressive-relapsing; some patients unannotated. The study's findings and limits: TRBV5-6, TRBV5-1 and TRBV20-1 were among 4 or 5 TRBV segments more frequent in patients than controls. Samples from a shared batch, those prepared together, strongly co-clustered by F measure. Relative to controls, patients with multiple sclerosis showed significantly lower normalized Chao1 diversity.

The CDR3 has 14 amino acids. Germline CDR1 reads SGHTA; CDR2 reads FQGNSA. V trimming: 5 bases; J trimming: 5 bases; junction bases outside the gene matches: 8. A note on this clonotype: Antigen: not known.

Included in the TCR beta cDNA libraries were unique molecular identifiers. TCRdb fed the PCR reads into MiXCR, producing one record per CDR3 protein. The repertoire holds under 900,000 distinct CDR3 sequences, with roughly half as singletons. The sample comprised blood. The clonotype comes from a girl aged 10-17 years with multiple sclerosis. This chain uses TRBV7-2 with TRBJ2-5; 7 nucleotides match TRBD1. The CDR3 sequence: CASSPTGNAETQYF. CDR3 DNA: TGTGCCAGCAGCCCGACAGGGAATGCCGAGACCCAGTACTTC.